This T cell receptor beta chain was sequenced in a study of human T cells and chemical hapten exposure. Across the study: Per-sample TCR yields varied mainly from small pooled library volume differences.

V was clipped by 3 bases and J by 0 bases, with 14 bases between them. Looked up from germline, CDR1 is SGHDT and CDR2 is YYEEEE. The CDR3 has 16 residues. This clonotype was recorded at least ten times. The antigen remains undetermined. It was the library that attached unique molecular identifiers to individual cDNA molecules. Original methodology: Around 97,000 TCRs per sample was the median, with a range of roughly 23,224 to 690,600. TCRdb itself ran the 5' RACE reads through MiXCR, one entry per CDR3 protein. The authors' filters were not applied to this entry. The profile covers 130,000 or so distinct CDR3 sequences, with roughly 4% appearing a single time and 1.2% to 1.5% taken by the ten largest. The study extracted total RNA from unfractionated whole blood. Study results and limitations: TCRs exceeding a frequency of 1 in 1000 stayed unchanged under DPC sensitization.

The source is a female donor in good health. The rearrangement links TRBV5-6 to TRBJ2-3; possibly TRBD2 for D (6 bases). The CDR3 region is CASSWVLAGSTDTQYF. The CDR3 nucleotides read TGTGCCAGCAGCTGGGTACTAGCAGGTAGCACAGATACGCAGTATTTT.